These 20 T cell receptor beta chains originate from one sample sequenced in a study of vaccination and CD4 T cells after COVID-19. Oncomine TCR Beta short-read sequencing was applied to DNA from cultured CD4+ T cells. TCRdb reprocessed the PCR reads via MiXCR and lists one record per CDR3 protein. This sample has around 19,000 distinct CDR3 sequences; about 56% occur once, and the top ten carry 6.5% to 9%. Sample treatment: approximately 10-day PBMC culture with coronavirus spike peptide pools or control peptides (ViraFEST assay). Their antigens remain unidentified. The sample was CD4+ T cells from blood, cultured in vitro. The receptors shown here come from a human donor who had recovered from COVID-19.

The V and J genes are TRBV7-2 and TRBJ2-5, with 9 bases fitting TRBD1. CDR3 length: 16 amino acids. V trimming: 6 bases; J trimming: 5 bases; junction bases outside the gene matches: 13. The germline CDR1 and CDR2 sequences are SGHTA and FQGNSA. CDR3: CASSRIGTGSRETQYF. CDR3 in DNA: TGTGCCAGCAGTCGAATCGGGACAGGGAGTCGGGAGACCCAGTACTTC.

The chain uses TRBV2 and TRBJ1-4; TRBD1 aligns across 8 bases. In germline, CDR1 is SNHLY, CDR2 FYNNEI. Trimming at V came to 5 bases and at J to 12 bases, leaving 11 bases not matched to a gene. The CDR3 is 14 residues long. The CDR3, as DNA: TGTGCCAGCAGTCCCCGACAGGGGAATTGGGAACTGTTTTTT. It codes for CASSPRQGNWELFF.

The chain links TRBV19 to TRBJ1-2, with TRBD1 identical over 7 bases. The germline V gene encodes CDR1 LNHDA and CDR2 SQIVND (reference sequence). This CDR3 is built from 15 residues. Trimming cost V 6 bases and J 2 bases; bases outside gene matches: 9. DNA of the CDR3: TGTGCCAGTAGGAACGGGGACAGAAGCAACTATGGCTACACCTTC. The encoded protein is CASRNGDRSNYGYTF.

V and J are TRBV14 and TRBJ2-1; TRBD2 aligns across 9 bases. Unmatched junction bases numbered 5, after V lost 1 base and J lost 7 bases. The germline CDR1 and CDR2 sequences are SGHDN and FVKESK. This CDR3 region has 15 residues. In DNA form, the CDR3 reads TGTGCCAGCAGCCAAGGACTAGCGGCTTGGAATGAGCAGTTCTTC. Protein: CASSQGLAAWNEQFF.

V and J are TRBV19 and TRBJ1-2, with a tentative D call TRBD1 (6 bases). Trimming removed 3 bases at V and 9 bases at J, with 17 bases between. CDR3 length: 14 amino acids. The V gene's germline CDR1 is LNHDA and CDR2 SQIVND (reference sequence). The CDR3 here is CASSISGATYSYTF. In DNA, the CDR3 is TGTGCCAGTAGTATTTCAGGGGCCACTTATAGCTACACCTTC.

This chain uses TRBV6-5 with TRBJ2-3; maybe TRBD2 (5 bases). This CDR3 is built from 15 residues. The V end was cut by 6 bases, the J end by 0 bases, with 13 bases between. Germline V lookup: CDR1 MNHEY, CDR2 SVGAGI. For the CDR3, the DNA is TGTGCCAGCAGCTACCGGCGGGTCAGCACAGATACGCAGTATTTT. This gives the protein CASSYRRVSTDTQYF.

The rearrangement links TRBV7-2 to TRBJ2-3; 7 bases are shared with TRBD2. CDR3 length equals 15 residues. The junction had 14 bases not matched to a gene; V was cut back by 1 base and J by 13 bases. The germline gives CDR1 SGHTA, CDR2 FQGNSA. CDR3 protein: CASSLVGRESSEKYF. CDR3 nucleotides: TGTGCCAGCAGCTTAGTAGGGCGGGAGTCCTCAGAAAAGTATTTT.

The gene calls are TRBV18 and TRBJ2-3; 10 positions match TRBD2. CDR3 length: 16 residues. With V trimmed by 2 bases and J by 4 bases, 6 bases remained unmatched. Per germline, CDR1 KGHSH and CDR2 LQKENI. The DNA for the CDR3 is TGTGCCAGCTCACCAGGGGCTAGCGGGGGCTCAGATACGCAGTATTTT. Protein sequence: CASSPGASGGSDTQYF.

V gene TRBV20-1 combines with J gene TRBJ2-7; 7 nucleotides line up with TRBD1. There are 13 residues in the CDR3. Per the germline V gene, CDR1 is DFQATT and CDR2 is SNEGSKA (reference sequence). The trim removed 6 bases at V and 0 bases at J, leaving 5 bases unmatched. CDR3 nucleotide sequence: TGCAGTGCGGCTGGGGACAGCTCCTACGAGCAGTACTTC. It encodes CSAAGDSSYEQYF.

The J gene is TRBJ2-3, the V gene TRBV19; D remains ambiguous. The CDR3 runs 15 residues. Germline values: CDR1 LNHDA, CDR2 SQIVND (reference sequence). V was clipped by 3 bases and J by 2 bases, with 12 bases between them. CDR3 protein: CASSIGLLDTDTQYF. The CDR3 nucleotides are TGTGCCAGTAGTATCGGGCTTCTAGACACAGATACGCAGTATTTT.

The chain joins TRBV28 to TRBJ1-5, with D tentatively TRBD1 (5 bases). The CDR3 loop spans 15 amino acids. Germline V lookup: CDR1 MDHEN, CDR2 SYDVKM. The V end lost 2 bases, the J end lost 0 bases, and 8 bases lay between the germline ends. CDR3 in DNA: TGTGCCAGCAGTTTAATAGGGGATAGCAATCAGCCCCAGCATTTT. Residues: CASSLIGDSNQPQHF.

The chain recombines TRBV27 with TRBJ2-5; the match to TRBD2 covers 7 bases. This CDR3 has 13 residues. The V gene end was trimmed by 2 bases and the J gene end by 7 bases; junction bases not matched to a gene: 4. Germline V gene data show CDR1 as MNHEY and CDR2 as SMNVEV (reference sequence). The CDR3 here is CASSLEPGGTQYF. The CDR3 DNA reads as TGTGCCAGCAGTTTAGAACCGGGGGGGACCCAGTACTTC.

The chain couples TRBV6-2 or TRBV6-3 to TRBJ1-4; TRBD1 matches at 7 bases. Germline values: CDR1 MNHEY, CDR2 SVGEGT. V shed 5 bases and J 2 bases; nucleotides not matched to a gene: 5. This CDR3 comprises 15 residues. CDR3 DNA: TGTGCCAGCAGTGGACGGGGACAGACTAATGAAAAACTGTTTTTT. It encodes CASSGRGQTNEKLFF.

This clonotype occurred a few times. V gene TRBV10-3 combines with J gene TRBJ2-3, with a weak D call TRBD1 (6 bases). Trimming took 5 bases from V and 4 from J, leaving 13 bases between them. CDR3 length: 14 residues. Per the germline V gene, CDR1 is ENHRY and CDR2 is SYGVKD. In nucleotides, the CDR3 is TGTGCCATCAGTCTAGGACAGCGAGCAGATACGCAGTATTTT. It translates to CAISLGQRADTQYF.

The chain joins TRBV7-2 to TRBJ2-4, with a weak D call TRBD2 (6 bases). Trimming removed 5 bases from V and 3 bases from J, with 14 bases in between. The germline V gene encodes CDR1 SGHTA and CDR2 FQGNSA. The CDR3 runs to 15 residues. The CDR3 loop reads CASSPFGGVKNIQYF. The DNA of the CDR3 is TGTGCCAGCAGCCCCTTCGGGGGAGTCAAAAACATTCAGTACTTC.

This chain connects TRBV20-1 to TRBJ2-7, with 8 positions matching TRBD2. With V trimmed by 0 bases and J by 2 bases, 9 bases remained unmatched. The CDR3 is made up of 16 amino acids. Per germline, CDR1 DFQATT and CDR2 SNEGSKA (reference sequence). The CDR3 is CSARDREREFTYEQYF. The CDR3 coding sequence is TGCAGTGCTAGAGATCGAGAGCGGGAGTTTACCTACGAGCAGTACTTC.

This clonotype was counted a few times. The V call is TRBV19, the J call TRBJ1-5; D is ambiguous. Germline CDR1 LNHDA, CDR2 SQIVND (reference sequence). This CDR3 has 13 amino acids. Trimming cost V 3 bases and J 7 bases, with 10 bases left between them. CDR3 coding DNA: TGTGCCAGTAGTATCCAGGCGGGCCAGCCCCAGCATTTT. It encodes CASSIQAGQPQHF.

The chain combines TRBV7-2 with TRBJ2-5; possibly TRBD2 for D (7 bases). CDR1 is SGHTA and CDR2 is FQGNSA in the germline V gene. V lost 5 bases and J 3 bases, leaving 13 bases between the germline ends. The CDR3 has 14 amino acids. CDR3: CASSGGGTKETQYF. The CDR3 DNA follows: TGTGCCAGCAGCGGGGGCGGGACTAAAGAGACCCAGTACTTC.

This clonotype was counted between two and nine times. This chain connects TRBV11-3 to TRBJ1-2, with a tentative D call TRBD1 (5 bases). The germline V and J ends were trimmed by 5 bases and 4 bases, with 17 bases remaining between them. Per the germline V gene, CDR1 is SGHNT and CDR2 is YENEEA. The CDR3 spans 15 residues. The CDR3 DNA reads as TGTGCCAGCAGCATCCAAGGTGGGGGGGGCTATGGCTACACCTTC. Translated: CASSIQGGGGYGYTF.

The chain is built from TRBV27 and TRBJ2-3; no clear D. Germline CDR1 is MNHEY and CDR2 is SMNVEV (reference sequence). The CDR3 is 13 amino acids. The V end was cut by 3 bases, the J end by 1 base, with 5 bases between. This chain's CDR3 is CASSFGRTDTQYF. The CDR3 bases are TGTGCCAGCAGTTTTGGTCGCACAGATACGCAGTATTTT.